One sample yielded the 27 T cell receptor beta chains listed below, sequenced in a study of T cell repertoires in cytomegalovirus infection. These receptors' targets are unknown. TCRdb independently ran MiXCR on the reads; one entry per CDR3 protein. The profile shows 800,000 to 950,000 distinct CDR3 sequences, approximately 30% of them singletons. Sequences were derived from cultured CD8+ T cells from PBMCs, sampled from culture after CMV antigen stimulation. The receptors were sampled from a human donor in good health (CMV status not recorded). Some clones in this sample may be carry-over from other donors' samples.

This clonotype was counted between two and nine times. The chain uses TRBV4-3 and TRBJ2-3; D is perhaps TRBD1 (6 bases). The V and J ends lost 4 bases and 0 bases respectively, with 17 bases between them. Germline assignment: CDR1 LGHNA and CDR2 YSLEER. The CDR3 contains 17 residues. Written as DNA, the CDR3 is TGCGCCAGCAGCCGCCTCGGGACACTATATAGCACAGATACGCAGTATTTT. Protein: CASSRLGTLYSTDTQYF.

The chain has TRBV10-3 and TRBJ2-7; tentative D call: TRBD1 (6 bases). Germline CDR1 reads ENHRY; CDR2 reads SYGVKD. The CDR3 runs to 13 residues. The CDR3 nucleotides are TGTGCAAGCCAGGGGACGGGGTTGGGAGAGCAGTACGTC. Translation gives CASQGTGLGEQYV.

In this sample, this clonotype turned up a few times. The chain has TRBV27 and TRBJ1-1, with TRBD1 identical over 7 bases. The CDR3 totals 14 residues. Germline V gene data show CDR1 as MNHEY and CDR2 as SMNVEV (reference sequence). After removal of 6 bases from V and 5 bases from J, the junction contained 9 bases not matched to a gene. CDR3 bases: TGTGCCAGCAGGCCAGGGGGGGGGGTAACTGAAGCTTTCTTT. It specifies CASRPGGGVTEAFF.

The chain recombines TRBV7-9 with TRBJ1-2; tentative D call: TRBD1 (5 bases). The length of the CDR3 is 13 residues. CDR1 and CDR2 from the germline V gene are SEHNR and FQNEAQ (reference sequence). Trimming pared 3 bases from V and 3 bases from J, leaving 8 bases between. The CDR3 reads CASSFKTDYGYTF. The DNA for the CDR3 is TGTGCCAGCAGCTTCAAGACAGACTATGGCTACACCTTC.

The rearrangement uses TRBV6-1 and TRBJ1-1; 8 bases agree with TRBD1. Unmatched junction bases numbered 8, after V lost 4 bases and J lost 1 base. The CDR3 contains 16 residues. Germline assignment: CDR1 MNHNS and CDR2 SASEGT. The CDR3 DNA is TGTGCCAGCAGTGCTTGGACAGGGCCGGCGAACACTGAAGCTTTCTTT. Encoded protein: CASSAWTGPANTEAFF.

A note on this clonotype: The junction shows a germline mismatch at one end, possibly a read error. CDR3 sequence reads: CTSSERTANTGELFF. In DNA, the CDR3 is TGTACCAGCAGCGAAAGGACTGCGAACACCGGGGAGCTGTTTTTT. This chain connects TRBV7-6 to TRBJ2-2; perhaps TRBD2 as D (5 bases). CDR1 and CDR2 (germline): SGHVS, FNYEAQ. The CDR3 extends over 15 amino acids.

The rearrangement uses TRBV27 and TRBJ2-7; D is undetermined. This CDR3 spans 14 amino acids. V dropped 2 bases and J dropped 0 bases, with 8 bases sitting between them. CDR1 is MNHEY and CDR2 is SMNVEV in the germline V gene (reference sequence). This CDR3 reads CASSLADASYEQYF. CDR3 DNA sequence: TGTGCCAGCAGTTTAGCTGATGCCTCCTACGAGCAGTACTTC.

This clonotype was found a few times. This CDR3 is CAIRIGLAGDNEQFF. CDR3 bases: TGTGCCATCAGGATCGGACTAGCGGGGGACAATGAGCAGTTCTTC. The chain links TRBV10-3 to TRBJ2-1, with 13 bases matching TRBD2. CDR1 and CDR2 (germline): ENHRY, SYGVKD. The CDR3 spans 15 residues. Trimming cost V 6 bases and J 5 bases; bases outside gene matches: 4.

This clonotype was seen at least ten times. J is TRBJ1-2 and V is TRBV7-6; TRBD1 might be the D (5 bases). The CDR3 is 16 residues long. Trimming left V 1 base short and J 2 bases short, with 14 bases between. Germline CDR1 and CDR2: SGHVS and FNYEAQ. CDR3 in amino acids: CASSLGAGDENYGYTF. The DNA of the CDR3 is TGTGCCAGCAGCTTAGGCGCGGGGGATGAGAACTATGGCTACACCTTC.

V gene TRBV29-1 combines with J gene TRBJ2-1; D is ambiguous. V was pared by 6 bases and J by 3 bases, with 3 bases between. Germline V gene sequence: CDR1 SQVTM, CDR2 ANQGSEA. This CDR3 is built from 10 residues. The DNA for the CDR3 is TGCAGCGTCGACTACAATGAGCAGTTCTTC. Translation gives CSVDYNEQFF.

The chain has TRBV6-4 and TRBJ2-2; possibly TRBD1 for D (5 bases). The CDR3 has 15 amino acids. CDR1 is MRHNA, CDR2 SNTAGT, per germline. V was clipped by 6 bases and J by 3 bases, with 14 bases between them. The CDR3: CASSPTTEYTGELFF. The CDR3 bases are TGTGCCAGCAGCCCAACGACAGAGTACACCGGGGAGCTGTTTTTT.

The rearrangement uses TRBV6-2 or TRBV6-3 and TRBJ2-1, with D possibly TRBD1 on 6 matching bases. The CDR3 covers 14 residues. From germline, CDR1 is MNHEY and CDR2 SVGEGT. Between the trimmed V and J ends, which lost 0 bases and 7 bases, there was a span of 10 bases. The CDR3 DNA reads as TGTGCCAGCAGTTACTCGGGCCAGGGGAATGAGCAGTTCTTC. Translation: CASSYSGQGNEQFF.

This clonotype showed up just a few times. The chain uses TRBV9 and TRBJ2-1; tentatively, D is TRBD1 (6 bases). Looked up from germline, CDR1 is SGDLS and CDR2 is YYNGEE. Trimming removed 0 bases at V and 2 bases at J, with 9 bases between. This CDR3 has 15 residues. The CDR3 reads CASSVAGATYNEQFF. The CDR3 bases are TGTGCCAGCAGCGTAGCAGGGGCCACCTACAATGAGCAGTTCTTC. The variable domain in full, completed from reference TRBV9 and TRBJ2-1, reads DSGVTQTPKHLITATGQRVTLRCSPRSGDLSVYWYQQSLDQGLQFLIQYYNGEERAKGNILERFSAQQFPDLHSELNLSSLELGDSALYFCASSVAGATYNEQFFGPGTRLTVL.

The rearrangement joins TRBV5-8 to TRBJ2-7; D is ambiguous. The CDR3 covers 13 residues. Germline CDR1 SGHTS, CDR2 YDEGEE. The V end was cut by 4 bases, the J end by 0 bases, with 8 bases between. The DNA of the CDR3 is TGTGCCAGCAGCCCCCAAACCTCCTACGAGCAGTACTTC. It encodes CASSPQTSYEQYF.

This chain connects TRBV4-1 to TRBJ1-2, with a weak D call TRBD1 (5 bases). The CDR3 contains 14 residues. V was trimmed by 5 bases and J by 4 bases, leaving 14 bases between them. Germline CDR1 is MGHRA and CDR2 is YSYEKL. The CDR3 coding sequence is TGCGCCAGCAGCACCGGGGGGATTGGCTATGGCTACACCTTC. Translated, it gives CASSTGGIGYGYTF.

V gene TRBV29-1 combines with J gene TRBJ1-4; D is uncertain. The V end was cut by 7 bases, the J end by 7 bases, with 10 bases between. This CDR3 comprises 11 residues. Per germline, CDR1 SQVTM and CDR2 ANQGSEA. The CDR3, as DNA: TGCAGCGCCTCTGGGAGTGAAAAACTGTTTTTT. This codes for CSASGSEKLFF.

This chain uses TRBV7-2 with TRBJ2-3, with TRBD1 matching over 12 bases. Germline CDR1 is SGHTA and CDR2 is FQGNSA. V shed 6 bases, J shed 4 bases, and the junction held 8 bases outside the gene matches. This CDR3 is 16 amino acids long. Written as DNA, the CDR3 is TGTGCCAGCAGTTTACCGGGACAGGGGGCACCAGATACGCAGTATTTT. Translating gives CASSLPGQGAPDTQYF.

This clonotype was detected many times. V usage is TRBV6-1 and J usage is TRBJ2-2, with D perhaps TRBD1 (5 bases). The V gene lost 10 bases and the J gene lost 6 bases, with 12 bases spanning the gap. Germline V CDR1 and CDR2: MNHNS, SASEGT. The CDR3 covers 12 residues. CDR3 DNA: TGTGCCACTCTAGAAGGGGCCGGGGAGCTGTTTTTT. This encodes CATLEGAGELFF.

In this sample, this clonotype turned up a few times. The V call is TRBV7-6, the J call TRBJ1-3, with 7 bases matching TRBD1. This CDR3 spans 16 amino acids. The V and J ends lost 5 bases and 0 bases, in that order; junction bases with no gene match: 7. Germline V gene sequence: CDR1 SGHVS, CDR2 FNYEAQ. The CDR3 reads CASSQVAGGSGNTIYF. CDR3 coding DNA: TGTGCCAGCAGCCAGGTTGCAGGGGGCTCTGGAAACACCATATATTTT. The full variable domain, its missing parts supplied by reference TRBV7-6 and TRBJ1-3, is GAGVSQSPRYKVTKRGQDVALRCDPISGHVSLYWYRQALGQGPEFLTYFNYEAQQDKSGLPNDRFSAERPEGSISTLTIQRTEQRDSAMYRCASSQVAGGSGNTIYFGEGSWLTVV.

The CDR3 protein is CASSSTGSRQFF. CDR3 coding DNA: TGTGCCAGCAGTTCCACAGGGTCGCGGCAGTTCTTC. The rearrangement links TRBV14 to TRBJ2-1, with D possibly matching TRBD1 (6 bases). The CDR3 contains 12 residues. Trimming removed 6 bases at V and 12 bases at J, with 15 bases between. The germline gives CDR1 SGHDN, CDR2 FVKESK.

The rearrangement uses TRBV6-6 and TRBJ2-7; no clear D. CDR1 is MNHNY, CDR2 SVGAGI, per germline (reference sequence). The V and J ends lost 6 bases and 3 bases respectively, with 9 bases between them. The CDR3 has 12 amino acids. The chain's CDR3 is CASSYNYYEQYF. In DNA, the CDR3 is TGTGCCAGCAGCTATAACTACTACGAGCAGTACTTC.

As to this clonotype: The junction shows a germline mismatch at one end, possibly a read error. This chain links TRBV19 with TRBJ2-1, with 8 bases fitting TRBD2. The CDR3 is 15 residues long. In germline, CDR1 is LNHDA, CDR2 SQIVND (reference sequence). CDR3 residues: CASRIAGSSYNEQFF. The CDR3 coding sequence is TGTGCCAGTAGGATAGCGGGGAGCTCCTACAATGAGCAGTTCTTC.

This clonotype was counted at least ten times. The rearrangement uses TRBV4-1 and TRBJ1-2, with TRBD1 matching over 7 bases. Germline-derived CDR1 and CDR2 are MGHRA and YSYEKL. Trimming cost V 2 bases and J 6 bases; bases outside gene matches: 12. CDR3 length: 16 amino acids. The CDR3 loop reads CASSQSLGGPMHGYTF. The CDR3 nucleotides read TGCGCCAGCAGCCAATCCTTAGGGGGCCCCATGCATGGCTACACCTTC.

This clonotype has only a few counts. The V and J genes are TRBV7-9 and TRBJ2-7; either TRBD1 or TRBD2 may fit D (6 bases each). This CDR3 spans 13 amino acids. V was pared by 1 base and J by 6 bases, with 10 bases between. Germline V lookup: CDR1 SEHNR, CDR2 FQNEAQ (reference sequence). The CDR3: CASSLGGGLEQYF. CDR3 nucleotide sequence: TGTGCCAGCAGCTTAGGAGGGGGGCTCGAGCAGTACTTC. The variable domain in full, completed from reference TRBV7-9 and TRBJ2-7, reads DTGVSQNPRHKITKRGQNVTFRCDPISEHNRLYWYRQTLGQGPEFLTYFQNEAQLEKSRLLSDRFSAERPKGSFSTLEIQRTEQGDSAMYLCASSLGGGLEQYFGPGTRLTVT.

The V and J genes are TRBV6-5 and TRBJ2-3, with D perhaps TRBD2 (5 bases). Germline values: CDR1 MNHEY, CDR2 SVGAGI. Trimming cost V 5 bases and J 1 base, with 16 bases left between them. The CDR3 is made up of 16 amino acids. The CDR3 sequence: CASSDGLPKGTDTQYF. CDR3 bases: TGTGCCAGCAGTGACGGACTTCCCAAGGGCACAGATACGCAGTATTTT.

This clonotype was counted only a few times. The genes are TRBV12-3 or TRBV12-4 and TRBJ2-5; no clear D gene. The CDR3 is 13 residues long. The V and J ends lost 10 bases and 5 bases respectively, with 17 bases between them. For the CDR3, the DNA is TGTGCCACCGGGCTAGTGAATTGGGAGACCCAGTACTTC. Protein: CATGLVNWETQYF.

The chain couples TRBV11-2 to TRBJ2-1; 9 nucleotides match TRBD2. CDR1 and CDR2 from the germline V gene are SGHAT and FQNNGV. After removal of 3 bases from V and 2 bases from J, the junction contained 5 bases not matched to a gene. The CDR3 runs to 16 residues. In DNA form, the CDR3 reads TGTGCCAGCAGCTTCCCGCGGGGGGGAACCTACAATGAGCAGTTCTTC. This translates into CASSFPRGGTYNEQFF.